Below, one TCR beta chain is given with its context. Assay used: immunoSEQ multiplex PCR; TCRdb lists only in-frame clones, some missing. The repertoire holds just under 75,000 clones, with roughly nine tenths as singletons. The record originates from a study of control samples from healthy donors and cancer patients. Germline V lookup: CDR1 MNHEY, CDR2 SMNVEV (reference sequence). The CDR3 runs to 16 residues. Trimming stripped 6 bases from V and 5 bases from J, with 19 bases between. The sequenced sample consisted of blood. This chain connects TRBV27 to TRBJ2-2; D possibly matches TRBD1 or TRBD2 (5 bases each). The sequence came from a woman aged 45 to 65 in good health. CDR3 protein: CASSRLGDRPTGELFF. CDR3 coding DNA: TGTGCCAGCAGCCGCCTTGGGGACCGACCGACCGGGGAGCTGTTTTTT.